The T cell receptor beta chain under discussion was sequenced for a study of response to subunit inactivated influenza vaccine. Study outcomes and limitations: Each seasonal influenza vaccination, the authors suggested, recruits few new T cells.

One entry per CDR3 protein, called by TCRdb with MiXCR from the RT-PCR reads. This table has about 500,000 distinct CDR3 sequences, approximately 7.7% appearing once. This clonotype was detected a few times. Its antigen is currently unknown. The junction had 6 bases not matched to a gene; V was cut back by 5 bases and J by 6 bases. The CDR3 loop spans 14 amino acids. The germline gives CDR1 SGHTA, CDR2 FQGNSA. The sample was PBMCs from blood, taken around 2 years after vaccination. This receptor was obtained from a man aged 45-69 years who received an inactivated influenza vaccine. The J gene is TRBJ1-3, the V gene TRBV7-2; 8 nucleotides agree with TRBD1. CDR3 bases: TGTGCCAGCAGCGACGACAGGGGAAAAAACACCATATATTTT. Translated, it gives CASSDDRGKNTIYF.